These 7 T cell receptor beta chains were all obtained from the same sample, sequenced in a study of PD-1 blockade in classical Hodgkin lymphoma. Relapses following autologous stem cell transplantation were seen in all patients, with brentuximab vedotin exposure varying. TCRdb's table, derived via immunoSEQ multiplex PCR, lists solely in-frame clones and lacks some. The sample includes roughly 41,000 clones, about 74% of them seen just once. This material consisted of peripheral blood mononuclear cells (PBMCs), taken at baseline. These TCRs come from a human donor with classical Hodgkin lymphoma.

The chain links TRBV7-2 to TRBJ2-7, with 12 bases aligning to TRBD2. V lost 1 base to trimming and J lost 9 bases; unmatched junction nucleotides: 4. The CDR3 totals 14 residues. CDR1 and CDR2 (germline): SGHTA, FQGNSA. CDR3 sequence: CASSLETSGSAQYF. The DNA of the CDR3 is TGTGCCAGCAGCTTAGAGACTAGCGGGAGTGCGCAGTACTTC.

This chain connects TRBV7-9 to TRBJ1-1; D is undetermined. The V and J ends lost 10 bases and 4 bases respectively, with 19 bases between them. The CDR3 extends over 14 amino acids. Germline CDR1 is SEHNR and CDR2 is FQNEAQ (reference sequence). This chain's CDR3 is CATQAYEVGTEAFF. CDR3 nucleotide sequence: TGTGCCACCCAAGCTTATGAGGTTGGCACTGAAGCTTTCTTT.

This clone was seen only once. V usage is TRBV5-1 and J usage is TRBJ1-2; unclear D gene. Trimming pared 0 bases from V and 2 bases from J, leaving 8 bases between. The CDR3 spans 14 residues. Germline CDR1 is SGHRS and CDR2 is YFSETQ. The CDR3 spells CASSLDPVNYGYTF. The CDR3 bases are TGCGCCAGCAGCTTGGATCCGGTAAACTATGGCTACACCTTC.

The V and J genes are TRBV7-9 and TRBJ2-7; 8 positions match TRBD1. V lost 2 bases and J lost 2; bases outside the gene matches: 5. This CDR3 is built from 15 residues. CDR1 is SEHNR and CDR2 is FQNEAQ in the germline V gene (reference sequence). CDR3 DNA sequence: TGTGCCAGCAGCTTAAGGGGACAGGAGCCCTACGAGCAGTACTTC. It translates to CASSLRGQEPYEQYF.

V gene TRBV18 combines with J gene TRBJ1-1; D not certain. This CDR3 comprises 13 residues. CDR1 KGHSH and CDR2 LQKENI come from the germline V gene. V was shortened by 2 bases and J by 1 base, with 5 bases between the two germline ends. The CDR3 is CASSPTANTEAFF. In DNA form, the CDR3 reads TGTGCCAGCTCACCAACCGCGAACACTGAAGCTTTCTTT.

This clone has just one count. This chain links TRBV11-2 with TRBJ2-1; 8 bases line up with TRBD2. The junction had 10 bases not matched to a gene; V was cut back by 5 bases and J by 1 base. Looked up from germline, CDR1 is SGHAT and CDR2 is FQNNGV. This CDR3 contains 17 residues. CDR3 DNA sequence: TGTGCCAGCAGCCCCTACCCCGGGACTAGTTCCTACAATGAGCAGTTCTTC. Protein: CASSPYPGTSSYNEQFF.

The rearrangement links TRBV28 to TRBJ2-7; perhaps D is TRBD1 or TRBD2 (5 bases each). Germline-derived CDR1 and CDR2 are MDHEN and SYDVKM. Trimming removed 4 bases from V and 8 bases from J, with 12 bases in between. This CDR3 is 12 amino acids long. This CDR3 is CASSYGAQKQYF. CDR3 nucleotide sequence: TGTGCCAGCAGTTACGGGGCCCAGAAGCAGTACTTC.